The text below deals with one T cell receptor beta chain. The data were obtained in a study of identical twins. Germline trimming cut 4 bases from V and 1 base from J; bases unmatched to any gene: 3. Germline V CDR1 and CDR2: MDHEN, SYDVKM. The CDR3 has 16 residues. Donors were all healthy Caucasians. TCRdb fed the 5' RACE reads into MiXCR, producing one record per CDR3 protein. The sample has hundreds of thousands of distinct CDR3 sequences; around 12% are singletons. In addition, the sample was reused for a study of yellow fever vaccine responses in identical twins.

The sequenced sample was PBMCs. The rearrangement links TRBV28 to TRBJ1-5; 11 bases line up with TRBD1. The TCR sequence derives from a woman under 30 in good health. The CDR3 DNA reads TGTGCCAGCAGTTCCGGACAGGGGGCAAGCAATCAGCCCCAGCATTTT. Translated: CASSSGQGASNQPQHF. Full variable domain (remainder filled in from reference TRBV28 and TRBJ1-5): DVKVTQSSRYLVKRTGEKVFLECVQDMDHENMFWYRQDPGLGLRLIYFSYDVKMKEKGDIPEGYSVSREKKERFSLILESASTNQTSMYLCASSSGQGASNQPQHFGDGTRLSIL.